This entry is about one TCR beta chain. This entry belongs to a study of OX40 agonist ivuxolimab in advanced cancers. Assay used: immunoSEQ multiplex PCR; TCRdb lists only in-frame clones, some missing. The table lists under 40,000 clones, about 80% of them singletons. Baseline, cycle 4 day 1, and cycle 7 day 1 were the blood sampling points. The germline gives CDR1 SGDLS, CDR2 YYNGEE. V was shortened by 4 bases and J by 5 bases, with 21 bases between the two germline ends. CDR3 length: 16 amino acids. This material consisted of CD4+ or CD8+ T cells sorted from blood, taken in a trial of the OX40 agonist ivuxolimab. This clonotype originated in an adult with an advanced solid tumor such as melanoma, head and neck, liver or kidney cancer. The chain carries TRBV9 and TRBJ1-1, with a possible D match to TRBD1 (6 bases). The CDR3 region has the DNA TGTGCCAGCAGCCCCCGAGGGGGGTCGGGGGGTACTGAAGCTTTCTTT. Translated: CASSPRGGSGGTEAFF.